These 3 T cell receptor beta chains share one sample of origin, sequenced in a study of T cells after yellow fever vaccination. TCRdb re-called the 5' RACE reads through MiXCR, storing one row per CDR3 protein. Among some 600,000 distinct CDR3 sequences listed, roughly 12% were seen once. Sequencing used PBMCs, obtained on the day of the yellow fever booster vaccination. Receptors originate from a man aged 25-45 years who received the YFV17D yellow fever vaccine.

The chain carries TRBV7-2 and TRBJ2-3, with D perhaps being TRBD1 or TRBD2 (5 bases each). The CDR3 is made up of 16 amino acids. V dropped 4 bases and J dropped 1 base, with 15 bases sitting between them. Germline-derived CDR1 and CDR2 are SGHTA and FQGNSA. The CDR3 is CASSSAPGRRTDTQYF. DNA for the CDR3: TGTGCCAGCAGCTCGGCTCCGGGACGGCGCACAGATACGCAGTATTTT.

This clonotype was observed a few times. The chain combines TRBV28 with TRBJ2-1; 14 nucleotides line up with TRBD2. Germline V gene data show CDR1 as MDHEN and CDR2 as SYDVKM. The CDR3 totals 15 residues. Losses at the gene ends were 3 bases for V and 13 bases for J; bases not matched to a gene: 8. CDR3 nucleotide sequence: TGTGCCAGCAGTTTGACGGGACTAGCGGGAGTCCCCCAGTTCTTC. This codes for CASSLTGLAGVPQFF.

This chain connects TRBV5-5 to TRBJ2-7; 9 bases align to TRBD2. V was clipped by 4 bases and J by 5 bases; unmatched bases: 4. There are 13 residues in the CDR3. Per germline, CDR1 SGHKS and CDR2 YYEKEE (reference sequence). The CDR3 reads CASSPWTSDEQYF. Written as DNA, the CDR3 is TGTGCCAGCAGCCCATGGACTAGCGACGAGCAGTACTTC. Based on the CDR3 plus reference TRBV5-5 and TRBJ2-7, the full variable domain is DAGVTQSPTHLIKTRGQQVTLRCSPISGHKSVSWYQQVLGQGPQFIFQYYEKEERGRGNFPDRFSARQFPNYSSELNVNALLLGDSALYLCASSPWTSDEQYFGPGTRLTVT.